The TCR beta chain described here comes from a study of blood T cell repertoires in COVID-19. Study overall: COVID-19 samples from acute and convalescent phases originated in the United States, Italy and Spain. Sample material is recorded as cDNA or gDNA derived from T cells, B-cell-depleted T cells, or PBMCs.

As originally analysed: Estimation of nucleated cell counts relied on the amplification of reference gene primers. Sequenced by immunoSEQ multiplex PCR; TCRdb stores in-frame clones only, minus some. For V, J and clone size, that table is used; D and trimming come from the DNA. The sample lists roughly 100,000 clones; more than 80% were seen once. In Seattle, patients joined the study during active infection and were tracked longitudinally. Germline V gene data show CDR1 as MDHEN and CDR2 as SYDVKM. V shed 5 bases and J shed 4 bases, with 14 bases lying between them. This CDR3 is built from 14 residues.

The sample consisted of peripheral blood. The clonotype comes from a man at least 80 years old with COVID-19, enrolled during active disease. This chain joins TRBV28 and TRBJ1-2; D might be TRBD1 (6 bases). In nucleotides, the CDR3 is TGTGCCAGCAGTCGGAACAGGGTAGTCTATGGCTACACCTTC. It codes for CASSRNRVVYGYTF.